This TCR beta chain is drawn from a study of post-analysis software for immune sequencing data. At the level of the study: Relapsing-remitting, secondary progressive and progressive-relapsing forms of multiple sclerosis all featured among disease courses.

TCR beta libraries were prepared from cDNA with unique molecular identifiers. T cells numbering 1 to 10 million yielded cDNA molecules that totaled roughly 500,000. TCRdb re-called the PCR reads through MiXCR, storing one row per CDR3 protein. In the table there are a few hundred thousand distinct CDR3 sequences, roughly 38% of which are singletons. Study-wide findings and caveats: The authors found that F measure strongly co-clustered same-batch samples. Patients showed TRBV5-6, TRBV5-1 and TRBV20-1 among a handful of TRBV segments more frequent than in controls. People with multiple sclerosis had a significantly lower normalized Chao1 diversity than controls did.

Only a few counts were recorded for this clonotype. What it binds is unknown. V lost 6 bases and J 6 bases, leaving 11 bases between the germline ends. Germline assignment: CDR1 MNHEY and CDR2 SVGAGI. The CDR3 loop spans 12 amino acids. Sequencing used blood. The TCR originated in a girl between 5 and 17 years old with multiple sclerosis. This chain joins TRBV6-5 and TRBJ1-1; D not resolved. CDR3 loop: CASRSVEAEAFF. CDR3 bases: TGTGCCAGCAGGTCAGTTGAGGCTGAAGCTTTCTTT.